This TCR beta chain was sequenced in a study of CD8+ T cells in alopecia areata. Overall study findings and caveats: Researchers report lesional scalp, most notably alopecia totalis/universalis, outstripped normal scalp in clonality.

This CDR3 spans 13 amino acids. V shed 4 bases and J shed 4 bases, with 13 bases lying between them. Looked up from germline, CDR1 is SQVTM and CDR2 is ANQGSEA. Extraction of RNA preceded its reverse transcription into cDNA, which served as the sequencing template. The method was immunoSEQ multiplex PCR; TCRdb's version includes in-frame clones alone and lacks a portion of them. The table lists some 120,000 clones, 58% of them singletons. On this clone itself: Its antigen is not identified.

This specimen consisted of CD4+ T cells sorted from blood, obtained at week 0. The sequence was obtained from a human donor with alopecia areata. This sequence joins TRBV29-1 and TRBJ1-2; possibly TRBD1 for D (6 bases). CDR3 sequence (DNA): TGCAGCGTTGTCTGGGACATCGGCTATGGCTACACCTTC. This translates into CSVVWDIGYGYTF.